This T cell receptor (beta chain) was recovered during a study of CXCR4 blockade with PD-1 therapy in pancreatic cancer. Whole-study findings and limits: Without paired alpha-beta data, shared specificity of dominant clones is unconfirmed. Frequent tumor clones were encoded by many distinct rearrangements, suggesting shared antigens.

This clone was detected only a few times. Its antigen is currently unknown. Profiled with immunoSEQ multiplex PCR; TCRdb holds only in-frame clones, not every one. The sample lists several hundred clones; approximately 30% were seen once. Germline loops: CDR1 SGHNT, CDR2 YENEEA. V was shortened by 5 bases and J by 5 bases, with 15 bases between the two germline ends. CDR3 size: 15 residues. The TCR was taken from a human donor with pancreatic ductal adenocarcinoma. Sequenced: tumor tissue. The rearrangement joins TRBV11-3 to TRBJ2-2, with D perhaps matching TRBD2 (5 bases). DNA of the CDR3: TGTGCCAGCAGCCAAGTTCTAGCTACTACCGGGGAGCTGTTTTTT. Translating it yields CASSQVLATTGELFF.